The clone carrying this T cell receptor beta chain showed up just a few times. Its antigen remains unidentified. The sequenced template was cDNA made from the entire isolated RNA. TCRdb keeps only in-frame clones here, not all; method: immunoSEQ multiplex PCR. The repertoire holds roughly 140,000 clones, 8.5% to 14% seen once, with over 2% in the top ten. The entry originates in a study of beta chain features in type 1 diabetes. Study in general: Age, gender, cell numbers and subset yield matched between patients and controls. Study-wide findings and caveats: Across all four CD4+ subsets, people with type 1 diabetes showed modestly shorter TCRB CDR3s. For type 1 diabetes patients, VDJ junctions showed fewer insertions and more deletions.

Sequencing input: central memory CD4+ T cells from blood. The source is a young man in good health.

The DNA for the CDR3 is TGTGCCAGCAGTTTGGCCGGCTACGAGCAGTACTTC. Its translation is CASSLAGYEQYF. The rearrangement joins TRBV28 to TRBJ2-7, with D unclear. This CDR3 has 12 residues. V lost 3 bases and J lost 3, with 6 bases in between. Germline-derived CDR1 and CDR2 are MDHEN and SYDVKM.